This TCR beta chain was recorded in a study of T cells after posttransplantation cyclophosphamide. Sampled 1 year posttransplant, controls received myeloablative marrow transplants, methotrexate and a calcineurin inhibitor. V was shortened by 5 bases and J by 7 bases, with 12 bases between the two germline ends. Germline-derived CDR1 and CDR2 are MGHRA and YSYEKL. The CDR3 covers 13 residues. TCRdb's copy holds only in-frame clones and misses some; the assay was immunoSEQ multiplex PCR. This sample has fewer than 25,000 clones, with 80% to 90% found just once. This receptor was taken from a female patient aged 50-59 years who received an allogeneic stem cell transplant from an unrelated donor, was CMV-positive, and had chronic GVHD only. T cells may partly derive from the graft donor. The rearrangement uses TRBV4-1 and TRBJ2-1, with D uncertain. Specimen: PBMCs, collected after an allogeneic stem cell transplant with a calcineurin inhibitor and methotrexate. This CDR3 reads CASSAPLENEQFF. The CDR3 DNA reads TGCGCCAGCAGCGCCCCCCTGGAGAATGAGCAGTTCTTC.